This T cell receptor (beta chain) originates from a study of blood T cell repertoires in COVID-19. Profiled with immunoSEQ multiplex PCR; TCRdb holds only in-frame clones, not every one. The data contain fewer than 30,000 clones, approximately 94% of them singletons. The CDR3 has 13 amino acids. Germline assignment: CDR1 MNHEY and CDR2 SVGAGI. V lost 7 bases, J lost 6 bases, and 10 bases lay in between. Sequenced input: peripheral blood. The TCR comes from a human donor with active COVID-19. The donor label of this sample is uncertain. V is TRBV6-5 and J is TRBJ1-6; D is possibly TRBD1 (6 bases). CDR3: CASTGGANSPLHF. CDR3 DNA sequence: TGTGCCAGCACCGGGGGGGCTAATTCACCCCTCCACTTT.